This TCR beta chain was observed in a study of blood T cell repertoires in COVID-19. Participant-given clinical history determined each cohort assignment. Produced via immunoSEQ multiplex PCR; TCRdb's table is partial and in-frame only. This sample yields more than 300,000 clones, of which roughly 87% are seen a single time; approximately 5.4% belongs to the top ten. In germline, CDR1 is SGHKS, CDR2 YYEKEE (reference sequence). This CDR3 contains 15 residues. The trim removed 0 bases at V and 2 bases at J, leaving 4 bases unmatched. Specimen: PBMCs or T cells enriched from blood (not recorded which). This sequence was found in a woman aged 50 to 60 who had recovered from COVID-19. The V gene is TRBV5-5, the J gene TRBJ2-7; 8 bases fit TRBD2. CDR3 nucleotide sequence: TGTGCCAGCAGCTTGGCCGATAGCGGGACCTACGAGCAGTACTTC. It encodes CASSLADSGTYEQYF.